These 3 T cell receptor beta chains were all obtained from the same sample, sequenced in a study of radiotherapy plus CTLA-4 blockade in lung cancer. Data came from immunoSEQ multiplex PCR; TCRdb stores just in-frame clones and leaves some out. The sample contains 62,000 or so clones, 70% to 80% of which appear only once. The specimen was peripheral blood, collected from a patient treated with radiotherapy plus ipilimumab. These receptors were taken from a human donor with non-small cell lung cancer who had a complete response to radiotherapy plus ipilimumab.

The chain recombines TRBV7-8 with TRBJ2-7; TRBD1 matches at 7 bases. The V segment lost 5 bases and the J segment 2 bases; nucleotides outside the gene matches: 9. Germline V gene data show CDR1 as SGHVS and CDR2 as FQNEAQ. The CDR3 loop spans 15 amino acids. In DNA, the CDR3 is TGTGCCAGCAGCATCCACCCGGGACAGACCTACGAGCAGTACTTC. The encoded protein is CASSIHPGQTYEQYF.

The V and J genes are TRBV6-6 and TRBJ1-5; the D gene is possibly TRBD1 (5 bases). The germline CDR1 and CDR2 sequences are MNHNY and SVGAGI (reference sequence). The CDR3 has 14 residues. V lost 5 bases to trimming and J lost 4 bases, with 12 bases between them. CDR3 nucleotides: TGTGCCAGCAGTCCCGGGACCACAAATCAGCCCCAGCATTTT. This codes for CASSPGTTNQPQHF.

V usage is TRBV5-1 and J usage is TRBJ1-1; the match to TRBD1 covers 9 bases. This CDR3 is built from 15 residues. V shed 4 bases and J 1 base; nucleotides not matched to a gene: 5. Germline lookup yields CDR1 SGHRS and CDR2 YFSETQ. CDR3 nucleotides: TGCGCCAGCAGCCAACAGGGGGCGCAGAACACTGAAGCTTTCTTT. Translated, it gives CASSQQGAQNTEAFF.